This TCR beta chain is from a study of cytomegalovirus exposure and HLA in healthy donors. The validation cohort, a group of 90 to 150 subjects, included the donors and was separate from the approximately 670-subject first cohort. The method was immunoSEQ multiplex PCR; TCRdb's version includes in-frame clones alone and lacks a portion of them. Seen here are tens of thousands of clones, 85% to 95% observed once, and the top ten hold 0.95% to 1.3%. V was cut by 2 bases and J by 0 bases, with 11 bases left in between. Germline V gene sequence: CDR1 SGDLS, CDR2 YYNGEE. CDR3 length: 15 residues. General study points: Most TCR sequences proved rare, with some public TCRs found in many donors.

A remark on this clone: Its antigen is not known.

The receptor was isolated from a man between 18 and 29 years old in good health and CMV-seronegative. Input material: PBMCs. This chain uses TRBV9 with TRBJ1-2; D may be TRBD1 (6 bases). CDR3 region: CASSVTGRSNYGYTF. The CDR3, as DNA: TGTGCCAGCAGCGTTACAGGGCGCTCTAACTATGGCTACACCTTC.